The next 27 T cell receptor beta chains were all read from a single sample in a study of Graves' ophthalmopathy and Graves' hyperthyroidism. Amplification targeted the TCR beta CDR3 regions, with RNA transcripts as the source material. A first-round RT-PCR used HTBI primers, followed by a second-round multiplex PCR. TCRdb re-analysed the multiplex PCR reads in MiXCR, keeping a single row per CDR3 protein. The sample consists of 650,000 to 800,000 distinct CDR3 sequences, just over 40% of them appearing once. Sequencing used peripheral blood. The receptors originated from an adult man with Graves' ophthalmopathy.

The CDR3 DNA reads as TGTGCCAGCGTCCCCCTACGGGGCGGACCTGGGGTAACCCAGTACTTC. Its translation: CASVPLRGGPGVTQYF. J is TRBJ2-5 and V is TRBV7-3; D possibly uses TRBD1 or TRBD2 (5 bases each). The V gene lost 8 bases and the J gene lost 8 bases, with 27 bases spanning the gap. Germline V CDR1 and CDR2: SGHTA, FQGTGA. This CDR3 is 16 amino acids long.

This clonotype was observed a few times. This sequence joins TRBV11-2 and TRBJ2-2, with D perhaps matching TRBD2 (5 bases). The V and J ends lost 5 bases and 3 bases respectively, with 16 bases between them. Per the germline V gene, CDR1 is SGHAT and CDR2 is FQNNGV. This CDR3 comprises 16 residues. This CDR3 is CASSDDYSPDTGELFF. DNA of the CDR3: TGTGCCAGCAGCGACGACTATAGCCCGGACACCGGGGAGCTGTTTTTT. Looking up the rest from reference TRBV11-2 and TRBJ2-2 gives the full variable domain: EAGVAQSPRYKIIEKRQSVAFWCNPISGHATLYWYQQILGQGPKLLIQFQNNGVVDDSQLPKDRFSAERLKGVDSTLKIQPAKLEDSAVYLCASSDDYSPDTGELFFGEGSRLTVL.

This clonotype appeared many times. The rearrangement joins TRBV27 to TRBJ1-2, with 10 nucleotides matching TRBD1. Germline values: CDR1 MNHEY, CDR2 SMNVEV (reference sequence). Trimming at V came to 3 bases and at J to 5 bases, leaving 6 bases not matched to a gene. The CDR3 consists of 15 residues. CDR3: CASSLGTGAIYGYTF. In DNA, the CDR3 is TGTGCCAGCAGTTTGGGGACAGGGGCGATTTATGGCTACACCTTC.

The sample holds many counts of this clonotype. The gene calls are TRBV12-3 or TRBV12-4 and TRBJ1-3; TRBD1 agrees at 8 bases. V lost 3 bases and J lost 6; bases outside the gene matches: 4. CDR3 size: 14 residues. The CDR3 region is CASSFDRGSNTIYF. Here the CDR3 DNA reads TGTGCCAGCAGTTTCGACAGGGGCTCAAACACCATATATTTT.

In the case of this clonotype: Its ends do not fully match the called genes, so a read error is possible. The rearrangement links TRBV13 to TRBJ1-1, with D unresolved. The CDR3 consists of 15 residues. Germline V gene lookup returns CDR1 PRHDT and CDR2 FYEKMQ (reference sequence). CDR3 sequence: CASSYAPGGNTGAFF. The DNA for the CDR3 is TGTGCCAGCAGCTATGCGCCGGGAGGGAACACTGGAGCTTTCTTT.

This clonotype was detected many times. The chain uses TRBV2 and TRBJ1-1; D is undetermined. The CDR3 totals 13 residues. V lost 8 bases and J lost 0, with 10 bases in between. Germline V gene data show CDR1 as SNHLY and CDR2 as FYNNEI. The CDR3 loop reads CASPGRLNTEAFF. In DNA form, the CDR3 reads TGTGCCAGCCCCGGACGGCTGAACACTGAAGCTTTCTTT.

This clonotype has a count of ten or more. The chain is built from TRBV9 and TRBJ2-5, with 10 bases aligning to TRBD2. J gave up 5 bases and V 3 bases, and 4 bases lay outside the gene matches. The CDR3 length is 14 residues. Germline V CDR1 and CDR2: SGDLS, YYNGEE. The CDR3 loop reads CASSDETSGETQYF. Here the CDR3 DNA reads TGTGCCAGCAGCGATGAGACTAGCGGGGAGACCCAGTACTTC.

This clonotype has ten or more counts. The chain is built from TRBV18 and TRBJ2-7; D may be TRBD2 (6 bases). Germline loops: CDR1 KGHSH, CDR2 LQKENI. Deletions cut 3 bases from V and 6 bases from J, with 21 bases between. This CDR3 has 16 amino acids. The CDR3 sequence is CASSPPGGRAFGEQYF. The CDR3 DNA reads as TGTGCCAGCTCACCCCCTGGAGGGAGAGCGTTTGGCGAGCAGTACTTC.

Ten or more counts support this clonotype. V and J are TRBV7-9 and TRBJ1-2; perhaps TRBD1 as D (6 bases). Germline V gene lookup returns CDR1 SEHNR and CDR2 FQNEAQ (reference sequence). V gave up 5 bases and J gave up 6 bases, with 16 bases separating them. This CDR3 spans 14 amino acids. The CDR3 loop is CASSALQGRDGYTF. The DNA for the CDR3 is TGTGCCAGCAGCGCGTTACAGGGAAGAGATGGCTACACCTTC.

The chain employs TRBV7-3 and TRBJ2-3; the D gene is possibly TRBD1 (6 bases). The germline V gene has CDR1 SGHTA and CDR2 FQGTGA. The CDR3 spans 15 residues. V was trimmed by 5 bases and J by 4 bases, leaving 16 bases between them. The CDR3 spells CASSPTGIWADTQYF. The CDR3 nucleotides read TGTGCCAGCAGCCCAACAGGGATTTGGGCAGATACGCAGTATTTT.

About this clonotype itself: Since the CDR3 does not end with the conserved phenylalanine or tryptophan, this likely comes from a read error. The V call is TRBV5-6, the J call TRBJ2-5; 11 bases align to TRBD2. Germline V gene sequence: CDR1 SGHDT, CDR2 YYEEEE. V was pared by 1 base and J by 5 bases, with 4 bases of the junction left unmatched. The CDR3 sequence is 15 residues long. CDR3 coding DNA: TGTGCCAGCAGCTTGTTCCTAGCGGGGGGTGAGACCCAGTACGTC. Encoded protein: CASSLFLAGGETQYV.

The J gene is TRBJ1-1, the V gene TRBV7-9; the D gene is possibly TRBD1 (5 bases). The V end lost 4 bases, the J end lost 2 bases, and 17 bases lay between the germline ends. The CDR3 length is 16 residues. Looked up from germline, CDR1 is SEHNR and CDR2 is FQNEAQ (reference sequence). The CDR3 DNA reads as TGTGCCAGCAGCTCTCCCGGGGGGGTGGGAAACACTGAAGCTTTCTTT. This sequence encodes CASSSPGGVGNTEAFF.

This clonotype was counted many times. V usage is TRBV5-4 and J usage is TRBJ1-5; no clear D. Trimming removed 0 bases at V and 9 bases at J, with 10 bases between. Germline V gives CDR1 SGHNT, CDR2 YYREEE (reference sequence). This CDR3 contains 13 residues. CDR3 residues: CASSLGSQPPQHF. CDR3 nucleotide sequence: TGTGCCAGCAGCTTGGGGTCGCAGCCGCCCCAGCATTTT.

This clonotype was seen a single time. A single base separates this from a much larger clone, so it may be a read error. This chain connects TRBV24-1 to TRBJ2-2, with a weak D call TRBD2 (7 bases). Trimming took off 6 bases at V and 7 bases at J, with 11 bases between the two ends. Germline V CDR1 and CDR2: KGHDR, SFDVKD. CDR3 size: 13 residues. The CDR3 spells CATSRGAIGELFF. The CDR3 DNA follows: TGTGCCACCAGTCGGGGGGCCATCGGGGAGCTGTTTTTT.

CDR3 region: CASSVEGAGYTF. The DNA of the CDR3 is TGTGCCAGCAGTGTGGAGGGGGCTGGCTACACCTTC. This chain uses TRBV2 with TRBJ1-2; 7 bases are a match to TRBD1. V shed 4 bases and J 7 bases; nucleotides not matched to a gene: 3. The CDR3 covers 12 residues. From germline, CDR1 is SNHLY and CDR2 FYNNEI.

This clonotype was recorded at least ten times. The chain recombines TRBV29-1 with TRBJ2-5; 8 nucleotides match TRBD1. Per germline, CDR1 SQVTM and CDR2 ANQGSEA. This CDR3 contains 15 residues. V dropped 7 bases and J dropped 5; count of bases not matched to a gene: 15. In DNA form, the CDR3 reads TGCAGCGCTGCGGGACAGGACTCCCTAGGGGAGACCCAGTACTTC. This encodes CSAAGQDSLGETQYF.

On this clonotype: Being one base from a much bigger clone, this may be a read error. The rearrangement joins TRBV9 to TRBJ1-2; weak D call: TRBD1 (6 bases). Germline lookup yields CDR1 SGDLS and CDR2 YYNGEE. Trimming stripped 3 bases from V and 4 bases from J, with 10 bases between. The CDR3 sequence is 13 residues long. The CDR3 DNA sequence: TGTGCCAGCAGCGCCTACAGGGCCTATGGCTACACCTTC. It codes for CASSAYRAYGYTF.

In this sample, this clonotype turned up many times. The chain has TRBV5-5 and TRBJ1-1; D is unresolved. The V gene's germline CDR1 is SGHKS and CDR2 YYEKEE (reference sequence). This CDR3 region has 14 residues. Trimming shortened V by 2 bases and J by 1 base, and 9 bases separated the two germline ends. The chain's CDR3 is CASSFTAWNTEAFF. The CDR3 coding sequence is TGTGCCAGCAGCTTTACAGCATGGAACACTGAAGCTTTCTTT. Complete variable domain (other parts from reference TRBV5-5 and TRBJ1-1): DAGVTQSPTHLIKTRGQQVTLRCSPISGHKSVSWYQQVLGQGPQFIFQYYEKEERGRGNFPDRFSARQFPNYSSELNVNALLLGDSALYLCASSFTAWNTEAFFGQGTRLTVV.

The chain links TRBV15 to TRBJ2-6; D gene unclear. Between the trimmed V and J ends, which lost 1 base and 10 bases, there was a span of 8 bases. Germline values: CDR1 LNHNV, CDR2 YYDKDF (reference sequence). This CDR3 contains 13 residues. CDR3 residues: CATSRVTANVLTF. CDR3 sequence (DNA): TGTGCCACCAGCAGAGTTACAGCTAACGTCCTGACTTTC.

This clonotype occurred many times. The CDR3 DNA is TGTGCCGGTAATGAGGGGGCACTGAACACTGAAGCTTTCTTT. Translating gives CAGNEGALNTEAFF. This chain connects TRBV2 to TRBJ1-1; the match to TRBD1 covers 7 bases. With V trimmed by 11 bases and J by 0 bases, 9 bases remained unmatched. Looked up from germline, CDR1 is SNHLY and CDR2 is FYNNEI. This CDR3 has 14 amino acids.

This clonotype came up many times. The genes are TRBV20-1 and TRBJ2-7; 9 bases are shared with TRBD2. Germline V gives CDR1 DFQATT, CDR2 SNEGSKA (reference sequence). The ends lost 6 bases at V and 0 bases at J; junction bases unmatched: 3. There are 13 residues in the CDR3. CDR3: CSAISGGSYEQYF. The CDR3 DNA reads TGCAGTGCGATTAGCGGGGGCTCCTACGAGCAGTACTTC.

This clonotype was detected many times. The gene calls are TRBV29-1 and TRBJ1-1, with a possible D match to TRBD1 (6 bases). V was pared by 6 bases and J by 4 bases, with 24 bases between. CDR3 length equals 16 residues. The V gene's germline CDR1 is SQVTM and CDR2 ANQGSEA. The CDR3 nucleotides read TGCAGCGTCGCAGGTATTTTAGGGGGGCCACCCACTGAAGCTTTCTTT. Amino acid sequence: CSVAGILGGPPTEAFF.

Concerning this clonotype itself: Likely a read error: the CDR3 ends without its conserved phenylalanine or tryptophan. This chain links TRBV29-1 with TRBJ1-1, with D possibly TRBD1 on 6 matching bases. The germline CDR1 and CDR2 sequences are SQVTM and ANQGSEA. V lost 5 bases and J lost 4, with 14 bases in between. This CDR3 comprises 13 residues. CDR3 nucleotides: TGCAGCGTTAGCAGGGGCGTCGGCACTGAAGCTTTCCTT. This gives the protein CSVSRGVGTEAFL.

In this sample, this clonotype turned up many times. One end of the junction does not line up with germline, which may come from a read error. V usage is TRBV10-3 and J usage is TRBJ1-2, with 8 bases aligning to TRBD1. This CDR3 has 14 amino acids. CDR1 ENHRY and CDR2 SYGVKD come from the germline V gene. CDR3 in amino acids: CASSRPGQAYGYTF. The CDR3 coding sequence is TGTGCCAGCAGTCGACCGGGACAGGCCTATGGCTACACCTTC.

About this clonotype itself: A much larger clone is a single base away; this may be a read error. This chain connects TRBV10-3 to TRBJ1-5; D uncertain. Germline V CDR1 and CDR2: ENHRY, SYGVKD. The CDR3 has 13 amino acids. The CDR3 loop is CASTYRGNRPQHF. The CDR3 DNA is TGTGCCAGCACTTATCGGGGAAATCGGCCCCAGCATTTT.

The V gene is TRBV5-1, the J gene TRBJ2-7; D gene unclear. The germline V gene has CDR1 SGHRS and CDR2 YFSETQ. This CDR3 region has 13 residues. Trimming pared 4 bases from V and 3 bases from J, leaving 11 bases between. CDR3 amino acids: CASSPKLNYEQYF. The CDR3 DNA reads TGCGCCAGCAGCCCTAAACTAAACTACGAGCAGTACTTC.

This clonotype turned up a few times. The rearrangement joins TRBV6-5 to TRBJ2-2, with D hard to call. CDR1 and CDR2 (germline): MNHEY, SVGAGI. The CDR3 is made up of 13 amino acids. V was shortened by 0 bases and J by 6 bases, with 5 bases between the two germline ends. The CDR3 DNA reads as TGTGCCAGCAGTTACTCGCTTCCCGGGGAGCTGTTTTTT. Translation: CASSYSLPGELFF.